What follows are 7 T cell receptor beta chains derived from one specimen sequenced in a study of T cell responses to AZD1222 COVID-19 vaccine. This table comes from immunoSEQ multiplex PCR, and its TCRdb copy is limited to in-frame clones, with some not included. Here the sample spans some 200,000 clones, almost 95% being singletons. The source was peripheral blood, collected on day 0 of AZD1222 vaccination. The receptors were sampled from an adult in good health.

The V gene is TRBV5-1, the J gene TRBJ2-4; the D gene is possibly TRBD2 (5 bases). CDR1 is SGHRS, CDR2 YFSETQ, per germline. The CDR3 is 18 amino acids. V was shortened by 4 bases and J by 0 bases, with 20 bases between the two germline ends. The CDR3 nucleotides are TGCGCCAGCAGCCTTCGGACTTCCGCTTCACTAGCCAAAAACATTCAGTACTTC. This translates into CASSLRTSASLAKNIQYF. The full variable domain, completed using reference TRBV5-1 and TRBJ2-4, is KAGVTQTPRYLIKTRGQQVTLSCSPISGHRSVSWYQQTPGQGLQFLFEYFSETQRNKGNFPGRFSGRQFSNSRSEMNVSTLELGDSALYLCASSLRTSASLAKNIQYFGAGTRLSVL.

V is TRBV18 and J is TRBJ2-4, with D tentatively TRBD1 (5 bases). V gave up 3 bases and J gave up 7 bases, with 13 bases separating them. The germline V gene encodes CDR1 KGHSH and CDR2 LQKENI. The CDR3 extends over 14 amino acids. The CDR3: CASSPGPQANIQYF. The CDR3 region has the DNA TGTGCCAGCTCACCCGGTCCACAGGCGAACATTCAGTACTTC. Filled out from reference TRBV18 and TRBJ2-4, the complete variable domain reads NAGVMQNPRHLVRRRGQEARLRCSPMKGHSHVYWYRQLPEEGLKFMVYLQKENIIDESGMPKERFSAEFPKEGPSILRIQQVVRGDSAAYFCASSPGPQANIQYFGAGTRLSVL.

This chain uses TRBV11-2 with TRBJ2-7; D uncertain. Germline V CDR1 and CDR2: SGHAT, FQNNGV. The CDR3 runs to 12 residues. V was pared by 1 base and J by 0 bases, with 1 base between. DNA for the CDR3: TGTGCCAGCAGCTTAGTCTCCTACGAGCAGTACGTC. Amino acids: CASSLVSYEQYV.

A note on this clone: Other DNA sequences in this specimen translate into the identical CDR3. This chain connects TRBV6-5 to TRBJ1-1; weak D call: TRBD1 (6 bases). CDR1 MNHEY and CDR2 SVGAGI come from the germline V gene. CDR3 length: 14 amino acids. Deletions cut 5 bases from V and 0 bases from J, with 10 bases between. The CDR3 DNA reads as TGTGCCAGCAGTACCGGACAGATGAACACTGAAGCTTTCTTT. It yields the protein CASSTGQMNTEAFF.

The V gene is TRBV7-2, the J gene TRBJ1-1, with D hard to call. Per germline, CDR1 SGHTA and CDR2 FQGNSA. V was shortened by 4 bases and J by 5 bases, with 14 bases between the two germline ends. The CDR3 has 14 amino acids. As DNA, the CDR3 is TGTGCCAGCAGCTCAACCTCAACGGGGACTGAAGCTTTCTTT. Its translation: CASSSTSTGTEAFF.

The CDR3 protein is CASSLGARQEEIEAFF. The DNA for the CDR3 is TGTGCCAGCAGCTTAGGGGCCCGACAGGAAGAGATTGAAGCTTTCTTT. This sequence joins TRBV11-2 and TRBJ1-1, with D possibly matching TRBD1 (6 bases). With 1 base removed from V and 7 bases from J, the gap between germline ends came to 19 bases. The V gene's germline CDR1 is SGHAT and CDR2 FQNNGV. The CDR3 length is 16 residues.

This clone occurred once. The V gene is TRBV19, the J gene TRBJ1-6; D unclear. The CDR3 sequence is 15 residues long. CDR1 and CDR2 (germline): LNHDA, SQIVND (reference sequence). Trimming cost V 5 bases and J 8 bases, with 16 bases left between them. The CDR3 nucleotides read TGTGCCAGTAGTGTTTTTCCGGACCAAGATTCACCCCTCCACTTT. Its protein product is CASSVFPDQDSPLHF.